These 21 T cell receptor beta chains were all obtained from the same sample, sequenced in a study of blood T cell repertoires in COVID-19. Measured with immunoSEQ multiplex PCR; TCRdb has only the in-frame clones, and not every one. The sample has under 250,000 clones, around 82% seen once. The sequenced sample was peripheral blood. The receptors were gathered from a human donor in a cohort sampled during active COVID-19.

The genes are TRBV7-9 and TRBJ2-1; 15 nucleotides align to TRBD2. The trim removed 6 bases at V and 8 bases at J, leaving 5 bases unmatched. This CDR3 is 15 amino acids long. CDR1 and CDR2 (germline): SEHNR, FQNEAQ (reference sequence). The CDR3 DNA reads TGTGCCAGCAGGCGGACTAGCGGGGGGGCCGATGAGCAGTTCTTC. Amino acid sequence: CASRRTSGGADEQFF.

This CDR3 reads CASSSDLAQETQYF. DNA for the CDR3: TGTGCCAGCAGCTCGGACTTAGCCCAAGAGACCCAGTACTTC. V gene TRBV7-2 combines with J gene TRBJ2-5; D perhaps matches TRBD2 (5 bases). There are 14 residues in the CDR3. V was pared by 4 bases and J by 1 base, with 10 bases between. The germline CDR1 and CDR2 sequences are SGHTA and FQGNSA.

The J gene is TRBJ1-2, the V gene TRBV24-1; D is unclear. This CDR3 is built from 11 residues. CDR1 KGHDR and CDR2 SFDVKD come from the germline V gene. The V and J ends lost 3 bases and 9 bases respectively, with 7 bases between them. The CDR3 nucleotides read TGTGCCACCAGTGATCACAAGAGCTACACCTTC. This gives the protein CATSDHKSYTF.

The chain couples TRBV5-4 to TRBJ2-3; D not certain. There are 14 residues in the CDR3. The germline CDR1 and CDR2 sequences are SGHNT and YYREEE (reference sequence). V was trimmed by 0 bases and J by 2 bases, leaving 7 bases between them. The DNA of the CDR3 is TGTGCCAGCAGCTTGGAACGGGTCACAGATACGCAGTATTTT. Encoded protein: CASSLERVTDTQYF.

This clone showed up just a few times. The junction differs from germline at one of its ends, possibly a read error. This chain's CDR3 is CASSNTGAPFF. The CDR3 DNA reads TGTGCCAGCAGCAACACAGGCGCCCCTTTTTTC. The chain uses TRBV6-5 and TRBJ2-4; D is possibly TRBD1 (5 bases). Germline-derived CDR1 and CDR2 are MNHEY and SVGAGI. This CDR3 spans 11 amino acids.

V usage is TRBV6-2 or TRBV6-3 and J usage is TRBJ1-2; the D is unclear. CDR3 length equals 11 residues. Deletions cut 1 base from V and 11 bases from J, with 8 bases between. CDR1 and CDR2 from the germline V gene are MNHEY and SVGEGT. In nucleotides, the CDR3 is TGTGCCAGCAGTTACTTCGACTCGTACACCTTC. This gives the protein CASSYFDSYTF.

CDR3 sequence (DNA): TGTGCCAGCAGCTTCGGACAGGGGGGCGAAAAACTGTTTTTT. The encoded protein is CASSFGQGGEKLFF. This chain connects TRBV9 to TRBJ1-4; 10 bases map to TRBD1. Germline V CDR1 and CDR2: SGDLS, YYNGEE. This CDR3 contains 14 residues. Losses at the gene ends were 4 bases for V and 8 bases for J; bases not matched to a gene: 5.

This clone was counted once. CDR3 sequence reads: CASSREMSSYNSPLHF. Here the CDR3 DNA reads TGTGCCAGCTCGCGTGAGATGAGCTCCTATAATTCACCCCTCCACTTT. The chain joins TRBV18 to TRBJ1-6; D not resolved. Germline V gene sequence: CDR1 KGHSH, CDR2 LQKENI. This CDR3 spans 16 amino acids. V dropped 6 bases and J dropped 0 bases, with 12 bases sitting between them.

The rearrangement links TRBV5-4 to TRBJ2-1; D not certain. Per the germline V gene, CDR1 is SGHNT and CDR2 is YYREEE (reference sequence). CDR3 size: 16 residues. Deletions cut 0 bases from V and 0 bases from J, with 10 bases between. The CDR3 DNA follows: TGTGCCAGCAGCTTGGACAGCCAAAGCTCCTACAATGAGCAGTTCTTC. Amino acid sequence: CASSLDSQSSYNEQFF.

The rearrangement joins TRBV19 to TRBJ2-7; 10 bases map to TRBD1. V shed 4 bases, J shed 4 bases, and the junction held 4 bases outside the gene matches. CDR1 and CDR2 (germline): LNHDA, SQIVND (reference sequence). This CDR3 spans 14 amino acids. The CDR3 reads CASSKRTGGYEQYF. CDR3 DNA: TGTGCCAGTAGTAAACGGACAGGGGGTTACGAGCAGTACTTC.

V is TRBV5-4 and J is TRBJ2-7; D is undetermined. This CDR3 comprises 15 residues. V shed 1 base and J shed 0 bases, with 11 bases lying between them. Germline V lookup: CDR1 SGHNT, CDR2 YYREEE (reference sequence). In DNA form, the CDR3 reads TGTGCCAGCAGCTTGAGAGGATTTAACTCCTACGAGCAGTACTTC. It encodes CASSLRGFNSYEQYF.

This sequence joins TRBV27 and TRBJ2-7; D might be TRBD1 (6 bases). Deletions cut 3 bases from V and 6 bases from J, with 21 bases between. CDR1 is MNHEY, CDR2 SMNVEV, per germline (reference sequence). The CDR3 covers 16 residues. CDR3 coding DNA: TGTGCCAGCAGTTTTTATCTGCCTCAGACAGGCGCCGAGCAGTACTTC. Protein: CASSFYLPQTGAEQYF.

The chain couples TRBV10-3 to TRBJ2-7, with D tentatively TRBD2 (6 bases). Looked up from germline, CDR1 is ENHRY and CDR2 is SYGVKD. The length of the CDR3 is 18 residues. V gave up 0 bases and J gave up 3 bases, with 21 bases separating them. The CDR3 region has the DNA TGTGCCATCAGTGAGTCCGGAGGGACGTCAACCCACGTCTACGAGCAGTACTTC. As protein: CAISESGGTSTHVYEQYF.

This clone was seen at least ten times. The rearrangement links TRBV24-1 to TRBJ1-5; 8 bases are a match to TRBD1. The germline gives CDR1 KGHDR, CDR2 SFDVKD. The V and J ends lost 3 bases and 0 bases, in that order; junction bases with no gene match: 3. The CDR3 runs 16 residues. The CDR3 is CATSDPGQDSNQPQHF. DNA for the CDR3: TGTGCCACCAGTGATCCGGGACAGGATAGCAATCAGCCCCAGCATTTT.

The chain joins TRBV6-5 to TRBJ2-5; maybe TRBD1 (5 bases). Trimming removed 5 bases at V and 9 bases at J, with 16 bases between. Looked up from germline, CDR1 is MNHEY and CDR2 is SVGAGI. The CDR3 covers 13 residues. CDR3 loop: CASSRQQSQAQYF. The CDR3 DNA reads as TGTGCCAGCAGTAGACAGCAAAGTCAGGCCCAGTACTTC.

The V and J genes are TRBV5-5 and TRBJ1-1; a possible D gene is TRBD1 (6 bases). The germline CDR1 and CDR2 sequences are SGHKS and YYEKEE (reference sequence). Trimming shortened V by 3 bases and J by 3 bases, and 12 bases separated the two germline ends. The CDR3 has 14 amino acids. CDR3 nucleotides: TGTGCCAGCAGCTCAACAGGGACCCACACTGAAGCTTTCTTT. It translates to CASSSTGTHTEAFF.

The CDR3 spells CAGSAVPGGTQYF. The CDR3 DNA reads TGTGCCGGGAGTGCTGTGCCGGGAGGTACGCAGTATTTT. The rearrangement joins TRBV19 to TRBJ2-3, with 7 bases aligning to TRBD2. CDR1 is LNHDA, CDR2 SQIVND, per germline (reference sequence). The CDR3 sequence is 13 residues long. V shed 11 bases and J 8 bases; nucleotides not matched to a gene: 13.

The V call is TRBV12-3 or TRBV12-4, the J call TRBJ2-7; maybe TRBD1 (6 bases). CDR3 length equals 12 residues. The V gene lost 6 bases and the J gene lost 6 bases, with 12 bases spanning the gap. This chain's CDR3 is CASRRAGVEQYF. The CDR3 region has the DNA TGTGCCAGCAGACGGGCAGGGGTCGAGCAGTACTTC.

The V call is TRBV4-1, the J call TRBJ1-2, with a weak D call TRBD1 (6 bases). Deletions cut 2 bases from V and 8 bases from J, with 18 bases between. CDR1 is MGHRA, CDR2 YSYEKL, per germline. The CDR3 totals 15 residues. The CDR3 nucleotides are TGCGCCAGCAGCCAAAGCTGGGGAGGGGGTTACGGCTACACCTTC. Translation gives CASSQSWGGGYGYTF.

V is TRBV6-1 and J is TRBJ1-5; 10 bases are shared with TRBD1. The length of the CDR3 is 15 residues. Germline trimming cut 2 bases from V and 7 bases from J; bases unmatched to any gene: 5. The V gene's germline CDR1 is MNHNS and CDR2 SASEGT. The CDR3 DNA is TGTGCCAGCAGTGAATTGTGGGACAGGGGCCAGCCCCAGCATTTT. It is translated as CASSELWDRGQPQHF.

The genes are TRBV24-1 and TRBJ2-2; TRBD2 aligns across 12 bases. The germline V gene encodes CDR1 KGHDR and CDR2 SFDVKD. J lost 5 bases, V lost 5 bases, and 2 bases had no gene match. There are 15 residues in the CDR3. The CDR3 DNA follows: TGTGCCACCAGTGGGACTAGCGGGATGACCGGGGAGCTGTTTTTT. Its translation: CATSGTSGMTGELFF.